This TCR beta chain was sequenced for a study of cytomegalovirus exposure and HLA in healthy donors (dated by TCRdb to about 2017). Regarding the study in general: In an earlier analysis of 450 to 750 of the donors, 250 to 350 Gb of sequence data and 90 million to 130 million unique TCR beta sequences from about 179 million T cells were reported. An early release that covered more than 550 HLA-typed donors contained approximately 290 gigabases of sequencing data and some 87 million unique TCR sequences. Of the roughly 400 genotyped donors, about 80% fell in the genetic ancestry cluster associated with self-reported Caucasian donors. The aim of the study was to test whether cataloging public T cell receptors could identify signatures of past pathogen exposure. The study profiled the T cell repertoires of more than 500 subjects by immunosequencing and related them to cytomegalovirus serostatus. In addition to the first cohort of roughly 670 subjects, a separate validation cohort of 130 or so different subjects was used. High-throughput TCR immunosequencing, statistical association of individual TCRs with disease status, and machine learning were combined to predict cytomegalovirus infection status. In a later analysis, previously published TCR beta repertoires from several hundred donors were re-analyzed and high-resolution HLA genotyping was added so that TCR occurrence patterns could be studied. In the later analysis, no new phenotypic data were used to find candidate immune exposures; instead, reliance was placed on TCR beta sequences and their occurrence across donors. An earlier analysis of some 500 of the donors used high-throughput TCR beta sequencing to judge whether each TCR beta V gene segment behaved as functional or pseudogenic. Donor age, sex, ethnicity and CMV serostatus were compiled alongside the repertoire data. A later genetic analysis used genome-wide SNP genotypes for about 65% of the roughly 700 donors, treating that subset as a discovery cohort. Every discovery cohort repertoire had been produced on one sequencing platform. Class I and class II HLA loci were covered by the typing at four-digit resolution. The number of donors typed differed by locus, with roughly 629-640 for A, B, C, DRB1 and DQB1, 522 for DQA1, some 570 for DPA1, and approximately 470 for DPB1. Because of strong linkage in the cohort, 5 or 6 DR-DQ haplotypes were treated as single units for association and clustering. On average, roughly 250,000 unique TCR beta nucleotide sequences were sequenced per donor among some 430 genotyped donors of the cohort, with roughly 18% of those sequences being non-productive.

Broad study findings and their caveats: An association between a missense DCLRE1C variant and V-gene and J-gene trimming of TCR beta chains was found in a later genetic analysis and replicated in an independent cohort. Sequencing depth was assumed to be roughly uniform across donors in the presence/absence analyses, though that assumption may not hold. The study gave a list of about 170 TCR beta chains associated with cytomegalovirus. A cluster of highly shared sequence variants was judged likely to represent a technical artifact of the sequencing pipeline. Assigning TCR associations to individual alleles was difficult when HLA alleles, especially DR and DQ, strongly co-occurred. The earlier analysis of approximately 540 of the donors excluded roughly 17 rarely observed V segments, including chromosome 9 orphons, because counts were too low. An earlier analysis of some 560 of the donors showed that most TCR beta V segments appeared in productive rearrangements either about 87% or about 30% of the time, which broadly matched IMGT annotations. Three of the identified cytomegalovirus-associated TCR beta chains were confirmed in vitro to be specific for cytomegalovirus antigens. Specific HLA alleles were associated with around 18,000 TCR beta sequences at a false discovery rate of 0.05 in a later analysis. In a later analysis, several top co-occurrence clusters were reported to appear linked to parvovirus B19, influenza, CMV and Epstein-Barr virus. According to a later genetic analysis, donors in an Asian-associated ancestry cluster had fewer N-insertions in productive TCRs than the roughly 700-donor mean. The classifier was reported to diagnose cytomegalovirus status with high specificity and sensitivity in both the original and validation cohorts. The cohort was sequenced for TCR beta chains only, and without alpha or paired-chain data the features that could be detected were limited. In a later analysis, HLA-associated TCR beta chains were found to be more clonally expanded and to have lower generation probabilities than equally common non-associated chains. Most TCR sequences were observed very rarely across donors, whereas some public TCRs were present in many individuals. The authors suggested that the approach could potentially be extended to other disease states and immunological phenotypes. Immune exposure information for the cohort was limited to CMV serostatus. Linkage disequilibrium might explain the correlated functional status among segregating V segments, but an unknown experimental factor could not be ruled out. According to a later analysis, TCR association rates differed among HLA loci, with DRB1 alleles showing the most associated TCRs and HLA-C alleles showing the fewest. A further reported finding was that TCR beta sequences accurately predicted the HLA-A and HLA-B alleles for most subjects in the first cohort. A later analysis found that most CMV-associated TCR beta chains appeared HLA-restricted, with HLA associations seemingly driven largely by CMV exposure. Because HLA typing was missing for some donors at each locus, association tests included only the typed subset.

Library preparation employed the immunoSEQ multiplex PCR assay. For the multiplex PCR, a mixture combining 60 forward primers for TCR Vbeta segments and 13 reverse primers for TCR Jbeta segments was used. The CDR3 region of rearranged TCR beta genes was amplified from genomic DNA by a multiplex PCR assay. The Illumina HiSeq System was used to sequence the amplified TCR beta libraries as 87-base-pair reads. From the authors' description of their analysis: Across the 640 or so repertoires, a later analysis counted 60 million to 90 million unique TCR beta chains, approximately 10 million of which were shared by at least two donors. To remove PCR and sequencing errors, raw reads were error-corrected and collapsed into unique sequences using a nearest-neighbor algorithm that merged closely related sequences. CDR3 sequences were aligned to IMGT reference sequences to assign V, D and J gene segments. For a sequence to be retained, a match of at least six nucleotides to both a V gene segment and a J gene segment was required. A rearrangement was called productive if the CDR3 had no stop codons and remained in frame with V and J, and every other rearrangement was called non-productive. CDR3 was defined by IMGT convention, running from the second conserved V-encoded cysteine to the conserved J-encoded phenylalanine. The earlier analysis of 550 to 650 of the donors excluded any sequence lacking an unambiguous match to a single V gene segment. In an earlier analysis of 500 to 750 of the donors, V segments were called functional above 56.7% productive rearrangements and were called segregating when the between-donor standard deviation exceeded 5%. A statistical classification framework was developed to diagnose cytomegalovirus status using the catalog of TCR beta chain sequences. V and J gene assignment, in a later analysis, came from comparing TCR nucleotide sequences with IMGT/GENE-DB human TR gene sequences. In a later analysis, CDR3 sequences and most-parsimonious VDJ recombination scenarios were assigned using the TCRdist pipeline. In a later analysis, each TCR beta chain was defined by its CDR3 amino acid sequence together with its V-gene family, and reads lacking a unique V-gene family were excluded. As a way to deal with suspected cross-contamination and a sequencing artifact, a later analysis dropped more than 500 nucleotide sequences that were highly shared and had low generation probability. A later analysis calculated a clonal expansion index for each public chain from normalized within-repertoire ranks of inferred template counts. Generation probabilities in a later analysis came from a VDJ recombination model fitted to out-of-frame rearrangements, and those results were checked against IGoR. A later analysis scored TCR-TCR, TCR-HLA and TCR-CMV co-occurrence with hypergeometric tests, applying a repertoire-size bias correction to TCR pairs. In a later analysis, false discovery rates were estimated by permuting HLA or CMV assignments 20 times. In a later analysis, co-occurring TCRs were grouped with DBSCAN, and TCRdist sequence similarity was added when clustering was performed within HLA-allele-positive subsets. Co-occurrence clustering excluded repertoires with fewer than 30,000 or more than 120,000 public chains, plus five with anomalous nucleotide sharing. TCRdb stores this immuneACCESS table with in-frame sequences only. Part of the clones is absent; in the studies checked, under half of the shortfall reflects unresolved V genes, and no reason is known for the rest. The D gene and trimming were derived from the DNA, and the V and J assignments and clone size from that table. This sample gives roughly 100,000 clones in total; about 83% of them show up just once. The top ten constitute under 6.5% of the sample.

Worth noting for this clone: The clone's antigen remains unknown. Per-base qualities were not stored, and no clone one base away is much larger.

The cohort was made up of approximately 700 healthy bone marrow donors. At the time of sampling, every cohort member was nominally healthy, though immune exposures that went unrecorded were likely present. The donor tested CMV seronegative and was one of the 352 seronegative cohort members. Each donor provided a peripheral blood sample, and peripheral blood mononuclear cells were used for TCR beta sequencing. Genomic DNA extraction from the blood cell samples was performed with the Qiagen DNeasy Blood Extraction Kit. The sequenced sample was PBMCs. This TCR came from a man between 18 and 35 years old in good health and CMV-seronegative.

In nucleotides, the sequence is TGTGCCAGCAGGGCGCAGGAAGCGGGAGGGCGGAATACGCAGTATTTT. Translation gives CASRAQEAGGRNTQYF. Here the chain combines TRBV2 and TRBJ2-3; TRBD2 lines up with 10 middle nucleotides. The germline V gene encodes CDR1 SNHLY and CDR2 FYNNEI. After removal of 6 bases from V and 7 bases from J, the junction retains 13 bases not matched to a gene. There are 16 amino acids in the CDR3, from cysteine to phenylalanine inclusive. Only the CDR3 part of the read is kept: 48 bases, read in frame from the first base.